The 21 T cell receptor beta chains listed next were all sequenced from one sample in a study of tumor and adjacent non-tumor tissue in lung cancer. A modified ARM-PCR protocol with three rounds of nested PCR amplified TCRbeta. TCRdb reanalysed the multiplex PCR reads using MiXCR and keeps one entry per CDR3 protein. The table includes over 130,000 distinct CDR3 sequences, around 65% detected once. This sample's RNA came from whole unsorted tissue. Sequencing was performed on lung tumor tissue. Source of these receptors: a man between 60 and 75 years old with small cell lung cancer.

In its sample, this clonotype was seen once. A junction boundary mismatches the germline segment, possibly from a read error. The chain has TRBV11-2 and TRBJ2-3; 7 bases map to TRBD2. The germline V gene has CDR1 SGHAT and CDR2 FQNNGV. This CDR3 comprises 14 residues. CDR3: CASSYQRAGDTQHF. The DNA for the CDR3 is TGTGCCAGCAGCTACCAGAGGGCGGGAGATACGCAACATTTT.

The CDR3 reads CASIVRRHSIQYF. The CDR3 DNA is TGTGCCAGCATTGTAAGGAGGCATAGCATTCAGTACTTC. The chain recombines TRBV6-1 with TRBJ2-4, with D possibly matching TRBD2 (5 bases). This CDR3 is built from 13 residues. The V and J ends lost 7 bases and 9 bases respectively, with 16 bases between them. CDR1 and CDR2 (germline): MNHNS, SASEGT.

About this clonotype: Lacking the conserved final phenylalanine or tryptophan, this CDR3 likely reflects a read error. This chain joins TRBV11-1 and TRBJ2-5, with 9 bases identical to TRBD1. Per the germline V gene, CDR1 is SGHAT and CDR2 is FQDESV (reference sequence). CDR3 length: 15 residues. CDR3 sequence (DNA): TGTGCCAGCAGCCGACACGGACAGGGGCCAGAGATCCAGTACTTA. This gives the protein CASSRHGQGPEIQYL.

Of note for this clonotype: A junction end diverges from the germline sequence, so it may reflect a read error. The chain recombines TRBV20-1 with TRBJ2-3; 7 bases are shared with TRBD2. The germline CDR1 and CDR2 sequences are DFQATT and SNEGSKA (reference sequence). The CDR3 spans 15 residues. The CDR3 sequence: CRAKRGRAGGDTQYF. The DNA for the CDR3 is TGCAGAGCTAAAAGAGGGAGGGCCGGGGGAGATACACAGTATTTT.

The chain couples TRBV28 to TRBJ2-4, with D maybe TRBD1 (5 bases). The germline CDR1 and CDR2 sequences are MDHEN and SYDVKM. V was trimmed by 4 bases and J by 0 bases, leaving 25 bases between them. The CDR3 consists of 20 residues. CDR3 protein: CASSSSALRQLLLAKNIQYF. The CDR3 DNA reads TGTGCCAGCAGTTCATCGGCATTAAGACAGCTATTACTAGCCAAAAACATTCAGTACTTC.

V gene TRBV12-3 or TRBV12-4 combines with J gene TRBJ1-6; D is uncertain. V was cut by 3 bases and J by 0 bases, with 15 bases left in between. CDR3 size: 18 residues. The CDR3, as DNA: TGTGCCAGCAGTTTGGGCAGCGGGTGGAGCTCCTATAATTCACCCCTCCACTTT. Translation gives CASSLGSGWSSYNSPLHF.

With respect to this clonotype: The CDR3 ends on some other residue instead of the conserved phenylalanine or tryptophan, so this is likely a read error. V is TRBV20-1 and J is TRBJ2-2, with TRBD2 matching over 13 bases. The V gene's germline CDR1 is DFQATT and CDR2 SNEGSKA (reference sequence). CDR3 length equals 16 residues. DNA of the CDR3: TGCAGTGCAAGGACTAGCGGGAGCGGGAACATCGGGGAGCTGTTTATT. It yields the protein CSARTSGSGNIGELFI.

Comments on this clonotype: One junction end does not reproduce the germline sequence, and a read error may be involved. The rearrangement links TRBV11-3 to TRBJ1-1; the D is unclear. The CDR3 sequence is 13 residues long. CDR1 is SGHNT, CDR2 YENEEA, per germline. CDR3 in amino acids: CAGSEDGGTEAFF. CDR3 nucleotide sequence: TGTGCCGGCAGCGAAGATGGAGGTACTGAAGCTTTCTTT.

This clonotype was detected only once. The chain joins TRBV28 to TRBJ2-3; 11 bases agree with TRBD2. The germline V gene encodes CDR1 MDHEN and CDR2 SYDVKM. The CDR3 length is 19 residues. Trimming at V came to 8 bases and at J to 0 bases, leaving 16 bases not matched to a gene. This chain's CDR3 is CASRRTSGSRDVSTDTQYF. CDR3 nucleotide sequence: TGTGCCAGCCGACGCACTAGCGGGAGTCGGGACGTTAGCACAGATACGCAGTATTTT.

This clonotype has at least ten counts. The chain is built from TRBV29-1 and TRBJ2-7, with D uncertain. V dropped 6 bases and J dropped 7 bases, with 28 bases sitting between them. Per germline, CDR1 SQVTM and CDR2 ANQGSEA. The CDR3 runs to 16 residues. The CDR3 sequence: CSVAFPPLDPPGEQYF. In nucleotides, the CDR3 is TGCAGCGTCGCATTCCCCCCTCTAGACCCCCCAGGAGAGCAGTACTTC.

In its sample, this clonotype was seen once. J is TRBJ1-1 and V is TRBV7-8, with 8 bases matching TRBD1. The CDR3 is 16 amino acids. Trimming at V came to 5 bases and at J to 8 bases, leaving 16 bases not matched to a gene. Germline V lookup: CDR1 SGHVS, CDR2 FQNEAQ. CDR3 sequence (DNA): TGTGCCAGCAGCATACTCCCCGCGGACAGGGAGACCGAAGCTTTCTTT. Translation: CASSILPADRETEAFF.

In the case of this clonotype: One end of the junction does not line up with germline, which may come from a read error. The rearrangement uses TRBV4-2 and TRBJ2-1; perhaps TRBD2 as D (5 bases). CDR1 and CDR2 (germline): LGHNA, YNFKEQ. The CDR3 extends over 15 amino acids. The CDR3 reads CASNQDDRDYNEQFF. The CDR3 DNA is TGTGCCAGCAACCAAGATGACCGGGACTACAATGAGCAGTTCTTC.

This chain connects TRBV18 to TRBJ1-1, with D possibly TRBD1 on 6 matching bases. This CDR3 spans 15 amino acids. CDR1 and CDR2 from the germline V gene are KGHSH and LQKENI. The V end lost 0 bases, the J end lost 5 bases, and 13 bases lay between the germline ends. As DNA, the CDR3 is TGTGCCAGCTCACCACCTCAGGGGAGGGAAACTGAAGCTTTCTTT. It encodes CASSPPQGRETEAFF.

This sequence joins TRBV29-1 and TRBJ1-1; maybe TRBD1 (6 bases). The CDR3 has 13 amino acids. Trimming took 8 bases from V and 12 from J, leaving 25 bases between them. CDR1 and CDR2 (germline): SQVTM, ANQGSEA. This CDR3 reads CSTRGQLGTDTFF. The CDR3 DNA reads as TGCAGCACAAGAGGACAGTTGGGCACTGATACTTTCTTT. Combining the CDR3 with reference TRBV29-1 and TRBJ1-1 gives the whole variable domain SAVISQKPSRDICQRGTSLTIQCQVDSQVTMMFWYRQQPGQSLTLIATANQGSEATYESGFVIDKFPISRPNLTFSTLTVSNMSPEDSSIYLCSTRGQLGTDTFFGQGTRLTVV.

In its sample, this clonotype was seen once. The rearrangement links TRBV6-5 to TRBJ2-7, with D possibly TRBD2 on 7 matching bases. The V gene's germline CDR1 is MNHEY and CDR2 SVGAGI. This CDR3 has 15 amino acids. The CDR3 reads CASRGGLAPDHEQCV. The CDR3 bases are TGTGCCAGCAGGGGGGGGCTAGCGCCAGACCACGAGCAGTGCGTC.

Concerning this clonotype: This may come from a read error, since a much larger clone is one base off. J is TRBJ1-1 and V is TRBV11-2; D possibly corresponds to TRBD1 (5 bases). This CDR3 comprises 15 residues. Germline V gives CDR1 SGHAT, CDR2 FQNNGV. The CDR3 here is CASSPGDGLNTEVFF. CDR3 DNA sequence: TGTGCCAGCAGCCCCGGGGACGGTCTGAACACTGAAGTTTTCTTT. The complete variable domain, with remaining parts taken from reference TRBV11-2 and TRBJ1-1, reads EAGVAQSPRYKIIEKRQSVAFWCNPISGHATLYWYQQILGQGPKLLIQFQNNGVVDDSQLPKDRFSAERLKGVDSTLKIQPAKLEDSAVYLCASSPGDGLNTEVFFGQGTRLTVV.

The V and J genes are TRBV5-1 and TRBJ2-1; weak D call: TRBD1 (6 bases). The CDR3 has 14 amino acids. The germline gives CDR1 SGHRS, CDR2 YFSETQ. Trimming shortened V by 4 bases and J by 5 bases, and 13 bases separated the two germline ends. The CDR3 DNA is TGCGCCAGCAGCACACAGGGTAGCCACAATGAGCAGTTCTTC. Translation: CASSTQGSHNEQFF.

Worth noting for this clonotype: The junction departs from the called germline gene at one end, perhaps through a read error. The chain has TRBV20-1 and TRBJ2-7; D gene uncertain. Looked up from germline, CDR1 is DFQATT and CDR2 is SNEGSKA (reference sequence). The CDR3 is made up of 14 amino acids. The CDR3 sequence: CSARLASGTYERYF. The CDR3, as DNA: TGCAGTGCTAGGCTGGCTAGTGGAACCTACGAGCGGTACTTC.

On this clonotype: A read error may account for a junction end that differs from germline. The chain recombines TRBV20-1 with TRBJ1-1; TRBD1 is a possible D gene (5 bases). There are 12 residues in the CDR3. Looked up from germline, CDR1 is DFQATT and CDR2 is SNEGSKA (reference sequence). CDR3 protein: CSASPDTGEVFF. The CDR3 coding sequence is TGTAGTGCTAGTCCGGACACTGGTGAAGTTTTCTTT.

This clonotype occurred many times. V and J are TRBV20-1 and TRBJ2-7; maybe TRBD2 (5 bases). This CDR3 region has 9 residues. Between the trimmed V and J ends, which lost 6 bases and 8 bases, there was a span of 8 bases. The germline V gene has CDR1 DFQATT and CDR2 SNEGSKA (reference sequence). CDR3 nucleotide sequence: TGCAGTGCCCGGAGGAAGCAGTACGTC. It is translated as CSARRKQYV.

The chain combines TRBV20-1 with TRBJ2-3; TRBD2 is a possible D gene (6 bases). Germline loops: CDR1 DFQATT, CDR2 SNEGSKA (reference sequence). The CDR3 runs to 13 residues. V was shortened by 2 bases and J by 5 bases, with 11 bases between the two germline ends. The chain's CDR3 is CSARCGAGDTQYF. The CDR3 nucleotides are TGCAGTGCTAGATGCGGGGCAGGAGATACGCAGTATTTT.